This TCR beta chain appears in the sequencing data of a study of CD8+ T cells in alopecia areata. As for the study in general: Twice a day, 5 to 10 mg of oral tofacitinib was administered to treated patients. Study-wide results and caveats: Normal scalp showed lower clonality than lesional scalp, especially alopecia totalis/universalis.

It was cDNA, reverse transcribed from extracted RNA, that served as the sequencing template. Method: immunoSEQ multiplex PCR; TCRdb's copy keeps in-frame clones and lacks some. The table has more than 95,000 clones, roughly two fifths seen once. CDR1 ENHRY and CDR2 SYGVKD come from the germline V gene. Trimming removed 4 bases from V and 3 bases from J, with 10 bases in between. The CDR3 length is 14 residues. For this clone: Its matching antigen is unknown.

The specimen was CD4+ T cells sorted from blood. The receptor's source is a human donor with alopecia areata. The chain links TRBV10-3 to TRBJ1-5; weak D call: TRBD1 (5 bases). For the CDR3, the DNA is TGTGCCATCAGTGTGGGGCAGCTCAATCAGCCCCAGCATTTT. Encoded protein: CAISVGQLNQPQHF.